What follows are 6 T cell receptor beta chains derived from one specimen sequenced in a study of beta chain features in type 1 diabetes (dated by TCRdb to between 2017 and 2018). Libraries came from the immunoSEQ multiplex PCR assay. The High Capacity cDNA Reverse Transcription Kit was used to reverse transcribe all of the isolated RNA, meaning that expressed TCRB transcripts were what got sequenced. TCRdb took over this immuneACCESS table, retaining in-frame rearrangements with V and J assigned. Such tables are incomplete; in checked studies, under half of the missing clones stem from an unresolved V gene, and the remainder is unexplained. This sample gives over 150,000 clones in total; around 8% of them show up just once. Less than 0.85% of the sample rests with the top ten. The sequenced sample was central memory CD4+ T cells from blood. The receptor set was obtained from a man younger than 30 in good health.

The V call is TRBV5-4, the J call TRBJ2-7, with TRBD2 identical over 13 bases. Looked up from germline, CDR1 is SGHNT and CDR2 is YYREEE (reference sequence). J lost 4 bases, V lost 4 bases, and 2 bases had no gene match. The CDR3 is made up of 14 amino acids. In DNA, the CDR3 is TGTGCCAGCAGCCCGGGACTAGCGGGATACGAGCAGTACTTC. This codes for CASSPGLAGYEQYF.

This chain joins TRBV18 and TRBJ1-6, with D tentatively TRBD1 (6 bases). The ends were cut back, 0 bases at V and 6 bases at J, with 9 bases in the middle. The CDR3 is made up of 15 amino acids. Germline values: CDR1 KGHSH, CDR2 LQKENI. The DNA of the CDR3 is TGTGCCAGCTCACCACCGGGACAAATTAATTCACCCCTCCACTTT. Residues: CASSPPGQINSPLHF.

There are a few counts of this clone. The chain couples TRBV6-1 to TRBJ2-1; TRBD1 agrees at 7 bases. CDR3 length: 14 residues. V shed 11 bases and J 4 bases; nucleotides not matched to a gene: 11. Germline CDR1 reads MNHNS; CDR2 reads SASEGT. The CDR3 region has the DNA TGTGCCGCAACCGTAGACAGGGCTTACAATGAGCAGTTCTTC. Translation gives CAATVDRAYNEQFF.

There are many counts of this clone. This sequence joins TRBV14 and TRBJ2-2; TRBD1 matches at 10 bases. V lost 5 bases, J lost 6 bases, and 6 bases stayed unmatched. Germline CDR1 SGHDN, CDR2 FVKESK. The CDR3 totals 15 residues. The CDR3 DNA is TGTGCCAGCAGCAGACAGGGGGCTATCGCCGGGGAGCTGTTTTTT. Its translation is CASSRQGAIAGELFF.

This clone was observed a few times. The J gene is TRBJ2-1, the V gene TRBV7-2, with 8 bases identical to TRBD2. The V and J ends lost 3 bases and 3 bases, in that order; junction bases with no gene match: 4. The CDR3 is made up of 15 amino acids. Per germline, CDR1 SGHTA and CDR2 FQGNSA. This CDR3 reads CASSLSAGGYNEQFF. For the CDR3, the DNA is TGTGCCAGCAGCTTGTCGGCGGGAGGCTACAATGAGCAGTTCTTC.

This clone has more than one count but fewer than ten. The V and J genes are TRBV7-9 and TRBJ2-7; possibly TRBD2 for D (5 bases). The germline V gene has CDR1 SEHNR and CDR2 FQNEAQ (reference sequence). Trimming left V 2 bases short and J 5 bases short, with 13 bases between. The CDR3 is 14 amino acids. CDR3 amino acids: CASSLYTAVDEQYF. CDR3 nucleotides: TGTGCCAGCAGCTTATATACAGCGGTCGACGAGCAGTACTTC.